Listed below are T cell receptor beta chains from one sample, sequenced in a study of blood T cell repertoires in COVID-19. Clones were sequenced by immunoSEQ multiplex PCR, and TCRdb holds only the in-frame ones, with some missing. This sample has around 73,000 clones, with 82% found just once. The specimen was peripheral blood. These TCRs come from a woman aged 55-70 years with acute or convalescent COVID-19. Both conserved end residues are part of each CDR3. The D gene is left open where the match is weak. Expanded clones get a size class; other rows say once, few or many, or leave the size out.

j_call,d_call,v_call,clone_size,cdr3_aa,cdr3_nt
TRBJ2-7,TRBD2,TRBV5-1,.,CASRQGLAGKTYEQYF,TGCGCCAGCAGGCAAGGACTAGCGGGGAAAACCTACGAGCAGTACTTC
TRBJ1-1,TRBD1,TRBV19,.,CASSPQGDRAVSWGTEAFF,TGTGCCAGTAGTCCCCAGGGGGACAGGGCTGTTTCTTGGGGGACTGAAGCTTTCTTT
TRBJ1-4,.,TRBV10-3,.,CAIRPGGGTNEKLFF,TGTGCCATCCGGCCGGGGGGCGGGACTAATGAAAAACTGTTTTTT
TRBJ1-4,.,TRBV19,once,CASSMPRTPATNEKLFF,TGTGCCAGTAGTATGCCCCGGACACCAGCAACTAATGAAAAACTGTTTTTT
TRBJ2-1,.,TRBV28,.,CASSFVGGQYNEQFF,TGTGCCAGCAGTTTTGTAGGCGGTCAATACAATGAGCAGTTCTTC
TRBJ1-2,.,TRBV28,few,CASSPSDSLSNGYTF,TGTGCCAGCAGTCCTTCCGACAGCCTTAGTAATGGCTACACCTTC
TRBJ2-5,.,TRBV6-9,.,CASNPGGETQYF,TGTGCCAGCAACCCCGGGGGAGAGACCCAGTACTTC
TRBJ2-5,.,TRBV2,.,CASQVETQYF,TGTGCCAGTCAGGTGGAGACCCAGTACTTC
TRBJ2-5,.,TRBV30,once,CAWKEGARQETQYF,TGTGCCTGGAAGGAGGGGGCGCGCCAAGAGACCCAGTACTTC
TRBJ2-5,TRBD2,TRBV2,.,CASRAGGSSWSQYF,TGTGCCAGCAGAGCGGGGGGCTCCTCGTGGTCCCAGTACTTC
TRBJ2-2,.,TRBV6-1,few,CASSEGSAGPNTGELFF,TGTGCCAGCAGTGAAGGATCCGCGGGCCCGAACACCGGGGAGCTGTTTTTT
TRBJ2-7,.,TRBV5-4,.,CASSLDEGSTVQYF,TGTGCCAGCAGCTTGGACGAGGGATCTACGGTGCAGTACTTC
TRBJ2-5,TRBD2,TRBV7-9,.,CASSLGLVETQYF,TGTGCCAGCAGCTTGGGACTAGTAGAGACCCAGTACTTC
TRBJ2-1,TRBD2,TRBV9,.,CASSASSGSFSYEQFF,TGTGCCAGCAGCGCGTCTAGCGGGAGTTTTTCATATGAGCAGTTCTTC
TRBJ2-3,.,TRBV20-1,.,CSATSRDTQYF,TGCAGTGCTACTAGTCGAGATACGCAGTATTTT
TRBJ1-2,.,TRBV27,.,CASSGGEFYGYTF,TGTGCCAGCAGTGGGGGGGAGTTCTATGGCTACACCTTC
TRBJ2-1,.,TRBV5-5,.,CASSPEGGTLNEQFF,TGTGCCAGCAGCCCCGAAGGTGGGACACTCAATGAGCAGTTCTTC
TRBJ1-2,.,TRBV11-2,few,CASSLRGDRYTF,TGTGCCAGCAGCCTGCGGGGGGATCGCTACACCTTC
TRBJ1-3,.,TRBV7-2,.,CASSTQRNTIYF,TGTGCCAGCAGCACCCAGAGGAACACCATATATTTT
TRBJ2-1,TRBD1,TRBV15,.,CATSKKTGLLYNEQFF,TGTGCCACCAGCAAAAAGACAGGGCTCCTCTACAATGAGCAGTTCTTC
TRBJ1-6,.,TRBV3-1/TRBV3-2,.,CASSQEDPSGSPLHF,TGTGCCAGCAGCCAGGAGGACCCCTCGGGATCACCCCTCCACTTT
TRBJ2-7,.,TRBV9,once,CASSVGEAGSYEQYF,TGTGCCAGCAGCGTAGGTGAGGCAGGGTCATACGAGCAGTACTTC
TRBJ2-3,.,TRBV28,.,CASSSGPEKYF,TGTGCCAGCAGCAGCGGCCCGGAGAAGTATTTT
TRBJ1-5,.,TRBV4-1,.,CASSQDGGLGNQPQHF,TGCGCCAGCAGCCAAGATGGAGGGTTAGGGAATCAGCCCCAGCATTTT
TRBJ2-3,.,TRBV19,.,CASSIVGGRDTQYF,TGTGCCAGTAGTATAGTCGGGGGGCGGGATACGCAGTATTTT
TRBJ2-1,TRBD1,TRBV5-1,.,CASSGGQARVNEQFF,TGCGCCAGCAGCGGAGGACAGGCGAGGGTCAATGAGCAGTTCTTC
TRBJ2-2,.,TRBV7-2,.,CASSLGSTTSGELFF,TGTGCCAGCAGCTTAGGGAGCACAACCTCCGGGGAGCTGTTTTTT
TRBJ1-3,TRBD1,TRBV5-1,few,CASSLGYRGGTTGNTIYF,TGCGCCAGCAGCTTAGGGTACAGGGGAGGTACTACTGGAAACACCATATATTTT
TRBJ1-2,TRBD1,TRBV6-5,.,CASRIPGQGFYGYTF,TGTGCCAGCCGAATTCCGGGACAGGGATTCTATGGCTACACCTTC
TRBJ1-4,TRBD1,TRBV7-2,.,CASSLGDRDQEKLFF,TGTGCCAGCAGCTTAGGGGACAGGGACCAGGAAAAACTGTTTTTT
TRBJ2-7,.,TRBV7-8,.,CASSLQISYEQYF,TGTGCCAGCAGCTTACAAATCTCCTACGAGCAGTACTTC
TRBJ2-3,.,TRBV3-1/TRBV3-2,once,CASSLRADTQYF,TGTGCCAGCAGCCTGAGGGCAGATACGCAGTATTTT
TRBJ1-1,.,TRBV2,.,CASSSDRLRTEAFF,TGTGCCAGCAGCTCGGACAGACTACGCACTGAAGCTTTCTTT
TRBJ1-5,.,TRBV2,.,CASSGRGGRSNQPQHF,TGTGCCAGCAGTGGTCGGGGGGGCCGAAGCAATCAGCCCCAGCATTTT
TRBJ1-2,.,TRBV6-2/TRBV6-3,.,CASSSPSGSNYGYTF,TGTGCCAGCAGTTCACCATCCGGGAGCAACTATGGCTACACCTTC
TRBJ2-3,TRBD2,TRBV14,.,CASSQDGNSGRLDTQYF,TGTGCCAGCAGCCAAGATGGAAATAGCGGGAGGTTGGATACGCAGTATTTT
TRBJ2-5,.,TRBV29-1,.,CSVATRAEETQYF,TGCAGCGTAGCAACGAGAGCGGAAGAGACCCAGTACTTC
TRBJ2-3,TRBD2,TRBV3-1/TRBV3-2,.,CASSQDSGRAGDTQYF,TGTGCCAGCAGCCAAGATAGCGGGAGGGCCGGAGATACGCAGTATTTT
TRBJ1-2,.,TRBV5-1,.,CASTGSRESAYTF,TGCGCCAGCACGGGGTCTAGAGAATCCGCCTACACCTTC
TRBJ2-7,TRBD2,TRBV5-4,.,CASSLWGGWDEYF,TGTGCCAGCAGCTTGTGGGGGGGATGGGACGAGTACTTC
TRBJ2-7,.,TRBV11-2,.,CASSPGRDTGSYEQYF,TGTGCCAGCAGCCCTGGCCGGGACACAGGCTCCTACGAGCAGTACTTC
TRBJ1-6,TRBD1,TRBV11-2,few,CASSFNQGGSPLHF,TGTGCCAGCAGCTTCAATCAGGGGGGTTCACCCCTCCACTTT